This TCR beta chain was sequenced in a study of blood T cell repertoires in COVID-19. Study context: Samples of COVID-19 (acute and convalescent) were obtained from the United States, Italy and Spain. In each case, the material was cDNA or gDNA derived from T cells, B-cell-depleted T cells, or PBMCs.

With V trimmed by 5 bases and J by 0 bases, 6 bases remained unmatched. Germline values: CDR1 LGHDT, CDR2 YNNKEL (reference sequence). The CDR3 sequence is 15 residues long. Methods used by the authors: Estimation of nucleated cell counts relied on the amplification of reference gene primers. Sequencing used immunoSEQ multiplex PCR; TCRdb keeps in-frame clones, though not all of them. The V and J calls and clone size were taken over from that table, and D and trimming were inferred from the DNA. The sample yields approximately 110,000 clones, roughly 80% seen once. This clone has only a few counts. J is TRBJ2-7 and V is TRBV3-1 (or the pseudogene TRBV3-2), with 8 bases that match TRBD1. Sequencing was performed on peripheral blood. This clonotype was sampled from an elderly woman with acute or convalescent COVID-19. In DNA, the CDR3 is TGTGCCAGCAGCGGACAGGGTTCGGGCTCCTACGAGCAGTACTTC. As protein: CASSGQGSGSYEQYF.